The 20 T cell receptor beta chains in this list originate from one sample, sequenced in a study of tumor-infiltrating lymphocytes in glioblastoma multiforme. Multiple V-beta primers and a C-beta primer amplified TCRB from RNA. MiXCR, run by TCRdb on the multiplex PCR reads, gives a single entry per CDR3 protein. The sample contains fewer than 15,000 distinct CDR3 sequences, approximately 71% of which appear only once. The source material was brain tumor tissue. The receptors here all came from a male donor with glioblastoma.

About this clonotype: No conserved phenylalanine or tryptophan is present at the end of the CDR3, so a read error is the likely explanation. The rearrangement uses TRBV29-1 and TRBJ2-1; D is possibly TRBD2 (6 bases). The CDR3 extends over 16 amino acids. Per the germline V gene, CDR1 is SQVTM and CDR2 is ANQGSEA. The V end was cut by 8 bases, the J end by 10 bases, with 30 bases between. CDR3 DNA sequence: TGCAGCAGTGGGGCAGGTAGCGGAGGGGCCCAACGCGAGCAGTTCCTC. Protein: CSSGAGSGGAQREQFL.

The chain recombines TRBV11-2 with TRBJ2-7; 7 bases are a match to TRBD2. Germline V gives CDR1 SGHAT, CDR2 FQNNGV. With 5 bases clipped from V and 3 bases from J, the junction kept 10 bases outside the gene matches. This CDR3 spans 15 amino acids. CDR3 region: CASSALLTGGYEQYF. The CDR3 bases are TGTGCCAGCAGCGCTCTACTAACGGGAGGCTACGAGCAGTACTTC.

This clonotype was detected only once. A junction boundary mismatches the germline segment, possibly from a read error. This rearrangement joins TRBV11-2 to TRBJ2-1; no firm D call. Germline V CDR1 and CDR2: SGHAT, FQNNGV. The CDR3 has 14 amino acids. This CDR3 reads CASSLGPWWDEQLF. Here the CDR3 DNA reads TGTGCCAGCAGCTTAGGACCATGGTGGGATGAGCAGCTCTTC.

This sequence joins TRBV28 and TRBJ2-7, with a possible D match to TRBD2 (6 bases). Between the trimmed V and J ends, which lost 5 bases and 7 bases, there was a span of 24 bases. This CDR3 contains 16 residues. Germline assignment: CDR1 MDHEN and CDR2 SYDVKM. DNA of the CDR3: TGTGCCAGCAGTACCCCTGGTAGCAGGAGGGCAGATGAGCAGTACTTC. It is translated as CASSTPGSRRADEQYF.

This rearrangement joins TRBV20-1 to TRBJ2-5; 7 bases map to TRBD2. Unmatched junction bases numbered 12, after V lost 3 bases and J lost 8 bases. CDR3 length: 14 residues. Per the germline V gene, CDR1 is DFQATT and CDR2 is SNEGSKA (reference sequence). The DNA for the CDR3 is TGCAGTGCTAGGAGCGGGGCGGTTTCCGATACCCAGTACTTC. This codes for CSARSGAVSDTQYF.

The rearrangement links TRBV11-2 to TRBJ2-5; D ambiguous. V gave up 1 base and J gave up 2 bases, with 11 bases separating them. The CDR3 sequence is 15 residues long. Germline loops: CDR1 SGHAT, CDR2 FQNNGV. CDR3 DNA sequence: TGTGCCAGCAGCTTAGGGCCTCTCCCGCAAGAGACCCAGTACTTC. This sequence encodes CASSLGPLPQETQYF.

The V call is TRBV10-3, the J call TRBJ2-7, with D possibly TRBD2 on 5 matching bases. The CDR3 extends over 12 amino acids. The ends were cut back, 4 bases at V and 6 bases at J, with 10 bases in the middle. Germline CDR1 and CDR2: ENHRY and SYGVKD. In nucleotides, the CDR3 is TGTGCCATCAGTGGCGGGTTGAGCGAGCAGTACTTC. It yields the protein CAISGGLSEQYF.

Of note for this clonotype: The conserved phenylalanine or tryptophan is not found at the CDR3 terminus, so this likely reflects a read error. The DNA is omitted, as the CDR3 cannot be located on it reliably, and the CDR3 follows TCRdb's listing. This chain links TRBV11-2 with TRBJ2-7. Germline V gene data show CDR1 as SGHAT and CDR2 as FQNNGV. The CDR3 adds up to 15 amino acids, both ends counted. The CDR3 region is CASNLSASFLYEQYL.

This clonotype occurred once. The chain joins TRBV13 to TRBJ1-2, with D uncertain. Germline V lookup: CDR1 PRHDT, CDR2 FYEKMQ (reference sequence). The CDR3 covers 14 residues. The germline V and J ends were trimmed by 0 bases and 2 bases, with 7 bases remaining between them. The CDR3 protein is CASSLGTGNYGYTF. CDR3 nucleotide sequence: TGTGCCAGCAGCTTAGGTACGGGAAACTATGGCTACACCTTC.

By share, this clonotype ranks as large (0.1 to 1%). The rearrangement joins TRBV12-3 or TRBV12-4 to TRBJ2-7, with D perhaps matching TRBD2 (5 bases). CDR3 size: 12 residues. V shed 2 bases and J shed 7 bases, with 9 bases lying between them. The CDR3 region is CASSLRPGEQYF. The DNA for the CDR3 is TGTGCCAGCAGTTTAAGGCCGGGAGAGCAGTACTTC.

The chain has TRBV12-3 or TRBV12-4 and TRBJ2-1; D assignment may be TRBD1 or TRBD2 (7 bases each). V lost 6 bases, J lost 9 bases, and 15 bases lay in between. This CDR3 spans 13 amino acids. DNA for the CDR3: TGTGCCAGCAGCTGGGGGGGACAGAGTGAGCAGTTCTTC. Translation gives CASSWGGQSEQFF.

A note on this clonotype: The junction differs from germline at one of its ends, possibly a read error. This chain links TRBV29-1 with TRBJ2-1, with 8 nucleotides matching TRBD2. The CDR3 is 13 amino acids. The germline gives CDR1 SQVTM, CDR2 ANQGSEA. The CDR3 protein is CSTHKLADNEKFF. The CDR3 DNA sequence: TGCAGCACCCATAAACTAGCGGACAATGAGAAGTTCTTC.

This clonotype was picked up one time. One end of the junction is discordant with germline, which a read error may explain. The rearrangement uses TRBV4-1 and TRBJ1-1; unclear D gene. The germline V gene encodes CDR1 MGHRA and CDR2 YSYEKL. The CDR3 length is 13 residues. The chain's CDR3 is CAGSQDISTEASF. Written as DNA, the CDR3 is TGCGCCGGCAGTCAAGATATTTCGACTGAAGCTTCCTTT.

Turning to this clonotype: The conserved phenylalanine or tryptophan normally closing the CDR3 is absent here, so this likely arose from a read error. The rearrangement links TRBV11-2 to TRBJ2-2; 7 bases are shared with TRBD1. This CDR3 has 15 amino acids. Germline-derived CDR1 and CDR2 are SGHAT and FQNNGV. CDR3 in amino acids: CASSLVQGHTGKLFI. The CDR3 DNA reads as TGTGCCAGCAGCCTAGTACAGGGGCACACCGGGAAGCTGTTTATT.

The genes are TRBV6-2 or TRBV6-3 and TRBJ2-2; 9 bases agree with TRBD1. CDR3 length: 16 amino acids. V was clipped by 8 bases and J by 3 bases; unmatched bases: 10. From germline, CDR1 is MNHEY and CDR2 SVGEGT. The CDR3 region has the DNA TGTGCCAGCGACCATCATCGGACAGGGGACACCGGGGAGCTGTTTTTT. Translating it yields CASDHHRTGDTGELFF.

This chain's CDR3 is CASIPLAGMSKEQFF. The CDR3 bases are TGTGCCAGCATCCCCCTAGCGGGAATGAGTAAAGAGCAGTTCTTC. The chain uses TRBV11-2 and TRBJ2-1; 9 nucleotides align to TRBD2. This CDR3 is 15 amino acids long. After removal of 7 bases from V and 10 bases from J, the junction contained 14 bases not matched to a gene. Germline V lookup: CDR1 SGHAT, CDR2 FQNNGV. The full variable domain, rest sourced from reference TRBV11-2 and TRBJ2-1, is EAGVAQSPRYKIIEKRQSVAFWCNPISGHATLYWYQQILGQGPKLLIQFQNNGVVDDSQLPKDRFSAERLKGVDSTLKIQPAKLEDSAVYLCASIPLAGMSKEQFFGPGTRLTVL.

Regarding this clonotype: At one end the junction does not follow the germline gene, possibly because of a read error. The V gene is TRBV29-1, the J gene TRBJ2-1; 10 bases match TRBD2. This CDR3 has 14 amino acids. Germline CDR1 is SQVTM and CDR2 is ANQGSEA. The CDR3 DNA reads TGCAACGTTGAAGGGGGACTAGCGACCGGTGAGCAGTTCTTC. Protein product: CNVEGGLATGEQFF.

This chain joins TRBV11-2 and TRBJ1-5; D is unresolved. The V end lost 8 bases, the J end lost 6 bases, and 20 bases lay between the germline ends. The CDR3 totals 15 residues. Germline V CDR1 and CDR2: SGHAT, FQNNGV. In nucleotides, the CDR3 is TGTGCCAGCGGCATGGATTCAGCAGAAGGTCAGCCCCAGCATTTT. Protein sequence: CASGMDSAEGQPQHF.

Remarks on this clonotype: A much more abundant neighbour one base away suggests this may be a read error. The chain combines TRBV11-2 with TRBJ2-3; D is unresolved. The CDR3 has 13 amino acids. Germline lookup yields CDR1 SGHAT and CDR2 FQNNGV. Trimming stripped 10 bases from V and 2 bases from J, with 13 bases between. In nucleotides, the CDR3 is TGTGCCACCGGTGCGGTGGCCACAGATACGCAGTATTTT. Translated: CATGAVATDTQYF.

This clonotype was found a few times. The chain uses TRBV4-1 and TRBJ1-3, with 7 bases identical to TRBD1. Germline values: CDR1 MGHRA, CDR2 YSYEKL. V gave up 0 bases and J gave up 8 bases; unmatched junction bases: 16. The CDR3 is made up of 18 amino acids. The CDR3 sequence: CASSQDGGTAGSRDTIYF. CDR3 in DNA: TGCGCCAGCAGCCAAGATGGTGGGACAGCCGGCTCACGGGACACCATATATTTT.